The source of this T cell receptor beta chain is a study of blood T cells in healthy people across ages (dated by TCRdb to the mid-2010s). Background for the entire study: Template switching captured roughly one uniquely barcoded TCR beta cDNA molecule per two T cells in model experiments. The donors were split into four age groups: young (average around 15 years), middle-aged (roughly 42), aged (approximately 60) and long-lived (roughly 77). The study analyzed two additional independent replicas of 1 million unique cDNA reads from the same blood draw for two donors, one aged 18 to 30 and one aged 80 or older. To avoid experimental bias, donors of different ages were spread randomly across the sequencing lanes. Age-related changes in TCR beta repertoire diversity were measured in the study by deep sequencing normalized with unique cDNA molecular identifiers.

Receptor libraries were prepared by 5' RACE. Sequencing relied on an Illumina HiSeq 2500. A second PCR of roughly 6 to 12 cycles was performed with a sample-barcoded 5' primer and a J-beta primer mix. A template-switch 5' adaptor carrying 12 random nucleotides introduced a unique molecular identifier onto each TCR beta cDNA molecule. Each sample yielded at least 3 million CDR3-containing paired-end reads. All of the RNA was converted into first-strand cDNA using the Mint cDNA synthesis kit, with a TRBC-specific oligonucleotide serving as the primer. After uracil-DNA glycosylase treatment, a first 18-cycle PCR used universal primers M1SS and BC2_uni_R on all cDNA. Concerning the study's data processing: For normalization, 1 million high-quality reads, each with a distinct molecular identifier, were randomly selected from each sample. Reads sharing molecular identifiers were discarded rather than binned into consensus sequences. MiTCR, set to a Q25 quality threshold and the strictest error-elimination algorithm, was used for CDR3 identification, clonotype clustering and error correction. A nonparametric unseen species model with Euler transformation was used to estimate a lower bound on total TCR beta diversity. The public reads were run again by TCRdb, first through fastp at Q25 and then through MiXCR, and only productive beta chains were kept. Every CDR3 protein is listed once, alongside the most common genes and DNA of its rows. The V and J calls shown here were made by TCRdb, not taken from the authors' results. The sample includes just under 750,000 distinct CDR3 sequences, with 22% observed a single time. The ten most abundant clones make up around 22% of the sample.

The donors were about 40 Caucasian individuals from Russia, aged roughly 6 to 100 years, who were systemically healthy. Each donor gave 8.5 to 10 milliliters of peripheral blood, collected into EDTA-treated Vacutainer tubes. Ficoll-Paque density-gradient centrifugation was used to isolate PBMCs, with at least 6.5 million per sample. Total RNA, at least 6 micrograms per sample, was extracted from PBMCs with Trizol reagent. For every donor, an aliquot of PBMCs went through flow cytometry to measure the percentages of naive CD45RAhigh/CD27high T cells. This clonotype has a handful of counts. What antigen it recognizes has not been identified. No quality values exist for individual bases; no much larger clone is one base distant. The germline V end is reduced by 1 base and the J end by 7 bases; junction bases left unmatched: 3. The CDR3 sequence holds 12 residues, the cysteine and phenylalanine included. Just the 36-base CDR3 DNA is kept, in frame starting at base 1. CDR1 and CDR2, looked up from the germline V gene, are SQVTM and ANQGSEA.

Overall results and qualifications from the work: Estimates of total diversity based on one million sequenced T cells were regarded as lower bounds and as underestimates. Since profiling was done on bulk unsorted PBMCs, naive and antigen-experienced compartments could not be conclusively compared. Donor CMV infection status was unknown, potentially confounding age-related changes in expanded clonotypes. The long-lived group showed more naive CD4+ T cells, fewer expanded clones and increased TCR diversity than the aged group, suggesting age selection. Observed TCR beta diversity per million T cells fell roughly linearly with age, and a significant reduction was already apparent by age roughly 40. A strong correlation was found between observed TCR beta diversity and the percentage of naive T cells measured by flow cytometry.

This sequence uses TRBV29-1 and TRBJ1-2; 7 bases in the middle match TRBD1. This clonotype was obtained from a man aged 65-85 years in good health. The specimen sequenced was blood. The CDR3 region reads CSVEGGQSGYTF. The DNA is as follows: TGCAGCGTTGAAGGGGGACAGTCTGGCTACACCTTC. The full variable domain, with segments outside the CDR3 supplied by the reference TRBV29-1 and TRBJ1-2 proteins, appears as SAVISQKPSRDICQRGTSLTIQCQVDSQVTMMFWYRQQPGQSLTLIATANQGSEATYESGFVIDKFPISRPNLTFSTLTVSNMSPEDSSIYLCSVEGGQSGYTFGSGTRLTVV.